This T cell receptor (beta chain) was documented in a study of blood T cell repertoires in COVID-19. Study-level background: From the United States, Italy and Spain came samples of acute and convalescent COVID-19. Sources were T cells, B-cell-depleted T cells, or PBMCs; the material itself was cDNA or gDNA.

Germline assignment: CDR1 DFQATT and CDR2 SNEGSKA (reference sequence). CDR3 size: 11 residues. This clone turned up a few times. The junction differs from germline at one of its ends, possibly a read error. How the authors handled the data: Reference gene primer amplification yielded estimated nucleated cell counts. The data were produced by immunoSEQ multiplex PCR, yet TCRdb's version contains in-frame clones alone and is incomplete. D and trimming come from the DNA, and the V and J calls and clone size come from that table. The table shows about 70,000 clones, with around 90% occurring only once. The source material was peripheral blood. This TCR derives from a woman of 80 years or more with active or convalescent COVID-19. The J gene is TRBJ2-7, the V gene TRBV20-1; possible D gene TRBD1, 6 bases. As DNA, the CDR3 is TGCAGTGCTAGAAATGCGGCCGAGGGGGACTTC. It translates to CSARNAAEGDF.